The sequence of this T cell receptor beta chain was determined in a study of CD8 T cells in ankylosing spondylitis. Study results and limitations: In ankylosing spondylitis patients, matched synovial fluid reportedly showed significant enrichment of disease-linked clones. What seemed typical of ankylosing spondylitis blood was a TCR beta motif built from 7 or 8 highly homologous variants. Earlier literature documents some of the motif variants in reactive arthritis synovial fluid and blood.

TCRdb itself ran the 5' RACE reads through MiXCR, one entry per CDR3 protein. The sample holds approximately 140,000 distinct CDR3 sequences, roughly 17% seen once. In this sample, this clonotype turned up a few times. No antigen is known for it. The J segment lost 9 bases and the V segment lost 2 bases, leaving 5 bases of the junction unmatched. The CDR3 covers 15 residues. Per the germline V gene, CDR1 is SGHNT and CDR2 is YENEEA. The genes are TRBV11-3 and TRBJ1-6; TRBD1 matches at 9 bases. The sequenced sample consisted of blood, either unsorted or a sorted T cell fraction (not recorded which). The sequence was obtained from a male donor with ankylosing spondylitis. The CDR3 DNA follows: TGTGCCAGCAGCTTAATCTGGGACAGGGCTTCACCCCTCCACTTT. Amino acid sequence: CASSLIWDRASPLHF.